Described below is a single T cell receptor beta chain sequence and its context. The antigen is not known. This record comes from a study of cytotoxic CD8 clonotypes in ibrutinib-treated CLL. Study-wide points: An increase in clonality occurred at ibrutinib response, followed by a return toward baseline at progression. Treatment saw public clonotypes, which were uncommon, either contract or stay stable.

The protocol was immunoSEQ multiplex PCR, while the TCRdb copy is restricted to in-frame clones and leaves out a portion. The data contain 50,000 to 75,000 clones, approximately 75% of them singletons. Genomic DNA in a quantity of about 2.1 micrograms was derived from cryopreserved PBMCs for TCR beta libraries. CDR1 is SGDLS and CDR2 is YYNGEE in the germline V gene. V gave up 0 bases and J gave up 10 bases, with 11 bases separating them. CDR3 length: 13 residues. The chain has TRBV9 and TRBJ2-1; no clear D gene. This TCR came from a human donor with chronic lymphocytic leukemia. The sample here was PBMCs, taken after 12 months of ibrutinib treatment. The CDR3 nucleotides are TGTGCCAGCAGCGTAGCCCCCAGAGTCGAGCAGTTCTTC. This sequence encodes CASSVAPRVEQFF. Full variable domain (outside the CDR3, taken from reference TRBV9 and TRBJ2-1): DSGVTQTPKHLITATGQRVTLRCSPRSGDLSVYWYQQSLDQGLQFLIQYYNGEERAKGNILERFSAQQFPDLHSELNLSSLELGDSALYFCASSVAPRVEQFFGPGTRLTVL.